This T cell receptor beta chain is drawn from a study of blood T cell repertoires in COVID-19. Clones were read by immunoSEQ multiplex PCR, and TCRdb kept only the in-frame ones, dropping some. The data show 68,000 or so clones, 70% to 85% seen once. A single count supports this clone. CDR1 is MNHNS and CDR2 is SASEGT in the germline V gene. V lost 1 base, J lost 2 bases, and 11 bases lay in between. CDR3 length: 15 amino acids. Sequencing was carried out using peripheral blood. The V call is TRBV6-1, the J call TRBJ1-1; D gene unclear. This receptor was obtained from a human donor in a cohort sampled during active COVID-19. CDR3 bases: TGTGCCAGCAGTGAAGGCCTTTGGCTTAACACTGAAGCTTTCTTT. It translates to CASSEGLWLNTEAFF.